This T cell receptor beta chain was documented in a study of T cell responses to AZD1222 COVID-19 vaccine. Overall study results and limits: Recipients of AZD1222 seropositive at baseline numbered only 6 or 7. A rise in Spike-specific TCR breadth and depth followed two AZD1222 doses.

On this clone: The antigen is unknown.

Assay used: immunoSEQ multiplex PCR; TCRdb lists only in-frame clones, some missing. The profile shows some 130,000 clones, more than 75% of them singletons. The sequence came from an adult in good health. The material sequenced was peripheral blood, taken on day 0 of AZD1222 vaccination.

For the CDR3, the DNA is TGTGCCAGTAGTACTTCGACAGGCTCCTATAATTCACCCCTCCACTTT. Translating gives CASSTSTGSYNSPLHF. The rearrangement joins TRBV19 to TRBJ1-6, with a weak D call TRBD1 (6 bases). CDR1 LNHDA and CDR2 SQIVND come from the germline V gene (reference sequence). CDR3 length: 16 residues. V lost 4 bases and J lost 0, with 10 bases in between. The full variable domain, its missing parts supplied by reference TRBV19 and TRBJ1-6, is DGGITQSPKYLFRKEGQNVTLSCEQNLNHDAMYWYRQDPGQGLRLIYYSQIVNDFQKGDIAEGYSVSREKKESFPLTVTSAQKNPTAFYLCASSTSTGSYNSPLHFGNGTRLTVT.